This is a list of T cell receptor beta chains from one sample in a study of OX40 agonist ivuxolimab in advanced cancers. Sequenced by immunoSEQ multiplex PCR; TCRdb stores in-frame clones only, minus some. Of about 34,000 clones in the sample, about 93% are singletons; the top ten hold less than 5%. Source: CD4+ or CD8+ T cells sorted from blood, taken in a trial of the OX40 agonist ivuxolimab. The origin of the receptors is an adult with an advanced solid tumor such as melanoma, head and neck, liver or kidney cancer. CDR3s include the opening cysteine and the closing phenylalanine or tryptophan. D genes are given only for firm matches. Clone size, where shown, is once, few, many, or a class for clones that have expanded.

>TRBJ2-2|NA|TRBV2|NA
TGTGCCAGCAGTGATTACCGGGGGGCGCGGGTCACCGGGGAGCTGTTTTTT
CASSDYRGARVTGELFF
>TRBJ2-5|NA|TRBV19|NA
TGTGCCAGTAGTATGTGGTCAGAGACCCAGTACTTC
CASSMWSETQYF
>TRBJ2-2|NA|TRBV7-9|NA
TGTGCCAGCAAGACCTCCCACACCCCTACCGATGCCCCCGCCGGGGAGCTGTTTTTT
CASKTSHTPTDAPAGELFF
>TRBJ1-4|NA|TRBV11-2|NA
TGTGCCAGCAGCTTAGGGGTTACTAATGAAAAACTGTTTTTT
CASSLGVTNEKLFF
>TRBJ2-1|TRBD2|TRBV30|once
TGTGCCTGGAACCTCGGTTTAGCGGGAGTTCATGAGCAGTTCTTC
CAWNLGLAGVHEQFF
>TRBJ1-2|NA|TRBV6-6|NA
TGTGCCAGCAGTAGACAGAGACCTAACTATGGCTACACCTTC
CASSRQRPNYGYTF
>TRBJ2-1|NA|TRBV11-3|once
TGTGCCAGCAGCTTAGGGTCCCTATGGGGCAATGAGCAGTTCTTC
CASSLGSLWGNEQFF
>TRBJ1-2|NA|TRBV15|NA
TGTGCCACCAGCAGAGATCGGGGAAACCTCTATGGCTACACCTTC
CATSRDRGNLYGYTF
>TRBJ2-5|TRBD2|TRBV25-1|NA
TGTGCCAGCACCAATTACGGACTAGCGGGGGAGACCCAGTACTTC
CASTNYGLAGETQYF
>TRBJ1-5|NA|TRBV6-1|NA
TGTGCCAGCAGTGAACCATCTGAGTGGAGTCGTAGCAATCAGCCCCAGCATTTT
CASSEPSEWSRSNQPQHF
>TRBJ2-7|TRBD1|TRBV30|NA
TGTGCCTGGAGTGTACTACAGGGGGCCCCCTACGAGCAGTACTTC
CAWSVLQGAPYEQYF
>TRBJ2-7|NA|TRBV7-9|NA
TGTGCCAGCAGCCCCGCAGCGAGTTTTTACGAGCAGTACTTC
CASSPAASFYEQYF
>TRBJ2-1|NA|TRBV7-8|NA
TGTGCCAGCAGCTTGGGACGGAACAATGAGCAGTTCTTC
CASSLGRNNEQFF
>TRBJ1-4|NA|TRBV4-3|NA
TGCGCCAGCAGCCAAGACGAGGGGAGGGGGACTAATGAAAAACTGTTTTTT
CASSQDEGRGTNEKLFF
>TRBJ1-1|NA|TRBV19|NA
TGTGCCAGTAGCAATTATGCCGGGACCCTAAACACTGAAGCTTTCTTT
CASSNYAGTLNTEAFF
>TRBJ1-1|NA|TRBV7-9|NA
TGTGCCAGCAGACCACTATGGACCTCTGGCAACACTGAAGCTTTCTTT
CASRPLWTSGNTEAFF
>TRBJ1-3|TRBD1|TRBV7-2|NA
TGTGCCAGCAGCTTATCCCGGGACAGTGGAAACACCATATATTTT
CASSLSRDSGNTIYF
>TRBJ2-2|TRBD1|TRBV7-3|NA
TGTGCCAGCAGCTTAGGGGGACAGGGTTTTACCGGGGAGCTGTTTTTT
CASSLGGQGFTGELFF
>TRBJ2-7|NA|TRBV30|few
TGTGCCTGGAGCACCCATGGGGGCGACGAGCAGTACTTC
CAWSTHGGDEQYF
>TRBJ2-5|TRBD2|TRBV7-9|NA
TGTGCCAGCAGCCCTAGCGGGGGGCACCAAGAGACCCAGTACTTC
CASSPSGGHQETQYF
>TRBJ2-1|NA|TRBV7-9|NA
TGTGCCAGCACCTCGGACACTTACAATGAGCAGTTCTTC
CASTSDTYNEQFF
>TRBJ1-1|NA|TRBV5-1|once
TGCGCCAGCAGCTTCAACGGGGATGAGACGGCTTTCTTT
CASSFNGDETAFF
>TRBJ2-2|NA|TRBV18|NA
TGTGCCAGCTCACGAAGGGGCCTCAAGGACACCGGGGAGCTGTTTTTT
CASSRRGLKDTGELFF
>TRBJ1-6|NA|TRBV10-3|few
TGTGCCACGGGTGGGACGGTCGATTCACCCCTCCACTTT
CATGGTVDSPLHF
>TRBJ2-7|TRBD2|TRBV5-4|NA
TGTGCCAGCAGCTTGAGCGGGGGGACCTACGAGCAGTACTTC
CASSLSGGTYEQYF
>TRBJ2-3|TRBD2|TRBV7-2|NA
TGTGCCAGCAGCTCCGGACTAGCGGGGATAGATACGCAGTATTTT
CASSSGLAGIDTQYF
>TRBJ1-5|NA|TRBV6-5|NA
TGTGCCAGCAGTTACGGCAGGGCCCGGGGCAATCAGCCCCAGCATTTT
CASSYGRARGNQPQHF
>TRBJ1-2|NA|TRBV4-1|NA
TGCGCCAGCAGACCAGGAGGAGGACGGACTAACTATGGCTACACCTTC
CASRPGGGRTNYGYTF
>TRBJ2-7|NA|TRBV5-1|NA
TGCGCCAGCAGCTTAGACCCGCAAGGCACCTATGAGCAGTACTTC
CASSLDPQGTYEQYF
>TRBJ1-1|NA|TRBV30|NA
TGTGCCTGGAGTATCGGTTTGAGTGATACTGAAGCTTTCTTT
CAWSIGLSDTEAFF
>TRBJ1-2|NA|TRBV5-3|NA
TGTGCCAGAAGCTTCGGGGAAGGGGGCTACACCTTC
CARSFGEGGYTF
>TRBJ2-3|NA|TRBV6-1|NA
TGTGCCAGCAGGGACTCTGCCGGGGATACGCAGTATTTT
CASRDSAGDTQYF
>TRBJ2-7|NA|TRBV5-1|once
TGCGCCAGCAGCTTGGCCATAGGGACGGTTCCCTACGAGCAGTACTTC
CASSLAIGTVPYEQYF
>TRBJ2-3|NA|TRBV14|NA
TGTGCCAGCAGCTCGTCCGCGGGGCGACCCTCCACAGATACGCAGTATTTT
CASSSSAGRPSTDTQYF
>TRBJ2-1|NA|TRBV27|NA
TGTGCCAGCAGGAACGACCGGGCTATAGGGTACAATGAGCAGTTCTTC
CASRNDRAIGYNEQFF
>TRBJ2-3|TRBD1|TRBV11-2|NA
TGTGCCAGCAGCTCGGGACAGGGCACAGATACGCAGTATTTT
CASSSGQGTDTQYF
>TRBJ1-4|NA|TRBV19|NA
TGTGCCAGTAGTATCGGGGGGGGCATCAGTGAAAAACTGTTTTTT
CASSIGGGISEKLFF
>TRBJ1-4|NA|TRBV19|NA
TGTGCCAGTAGTGGTTTGACTAATGAAAAACTGTTTTTT
CASSGLTNEKLFF
>TRBJ2-1|TRBD1|TRBV9|NA
TGTGCCAGCAGCGGCGACAGGGCATGGGAGCAGTTCTTC
CASSGDRAWEQFF
>TRBJ2-7|NA|TRBV9|NA
TGTGCCAGCAGCCCCGGACCCTTCTACGAGCAGTACTTC
CASSPGPFYEQYF
>TRBJ2-5|NA|TRBV7-9|NA
TGTGCCAGCAGCTTATCTCTCCCCCAAGAGACCCAGTACTTC
CASSLSLPQETQYF
>TRBJ2-6|TRBD1|TRBV5-1|NA
TGCGCCAGCTCGAGGGGGCGCGATTCTGGGGCCAACGTCCTGACTTTC
CASSRGRDSGANVLTF
>TRBJ1-1|TRBD1|TRBV7-2|NA
TGTGCCAGCAGCTCAGGGGGCGCGGGGAACACTGAAGCTTTCTTT
CASSSGGAGNTEAFF
>TRBJ1-2|NA|TRBV6-1|NA
TGTGCCAGCAGTCACCCCTTCGCGGGGAACTATGGCTACACCTTC
CASSHPFAGNYGYTF
>TRBJ1-5|NA|TRBV10-3|NA
TGTGCCATCAGTGAGGGGAATCAGCCCCAGCATTTT
CAISEGNQPQHF
>TRBJ2-2|NA|TRBV5-1|NA
TGCGCCAGCAGCTTACGTGCAAGCCTAAACACCGGGGAGCTGTTTTTT
CASSLRASLNTGELFF
>TRBJ2-7|NA|TRBV4-1|NA
TGCGCCAGCAGTCGCATCGAGAATGGGTTCCACGAGCAGTACTTC
CASSRIENGFHEQYF
>TRBJ1-3|TRBD1|TRBV9|NA
TGTGCCAGCAGCGGGACAGGGGAGGCTGGAAACACCATATATTTT
CASSGTGEAGNTIYF
>TRBJ1-5|TRBD1|TRBV6-1|once
TGTGCCAGCAGCCCTGGGACAGATAGCAATCAGCCCCAGCATTTT
CASSPGTDSNQPQHF
>TRBJ2-2|NA|TRBV7-3|once
TGTGCCAGCAGCCTGGACAGGAACACCGGGGAGCTGTTTTTT
CASSLDRNTGELFF
>TRBJ2-1|NA|TRBV18|NA
TGTGCCAGCTCACCTATTAGCCAGAACAATGAGCAGTTCTTC
CASSPISQNNEQFF
>TRBJ1-1|NA|TRBV18|once
TGTGCCAGCTCACCAGGGCGTAACACTGAAGCTTTCTTT
CASSPGRNTEAFF
>TRBJ1-2|TRBD1|TRBV28|NA
TGTGCCAGCAGGGAACCCGGACAGGGCGGCTATGGCTACACCTTC
CASREPGQGGYGYTF
>TRBJ2-3|TRBD2|TRBV6-6|NA
TGTGCCAGCAGCAGCGGACTAGCTGGTGATACGCAGTATTTT
CASSSGLAGDTQYF
>TRBJ2-7|TRBD1|TRBV28|NA
TGTGCCAGCAGACTAACCGGGACAGGGGGTGAGCAGTACTTC
CASRLTGTGGEQYF
>TRBJ1-2|NA|TRBV14|NA
TGTGCCAGCAGCCAAGATCGTTTTAGCTACACCTTC
CASSQDRFSYTF
>TRBJ1-6|NA|TRBV14|NA
TGTGCCAGCAGCCAAGAGTCCTATAATTCACCCCTCCACTTT
CASSQESYNSPLHF
>TRBJ2-4|NA|TRBV19|NA
TGTGCCAGTAGTATTCAATCCGGGACGGCCCTAGCCAAAAACATTCAGTACTTC
CASSIQSGTALAKNIQYF